This entry features one T cell receptor beta chain sequence. There are 15 residues in the CDR3. V gave up 5 bases and J gave up 0 bases; unmatched junction bases: 7. Germline-derived CDR1 and CDR2 are LNHNV and YYDKDF (reference sequence). Per the authors' pipeline: Reference gene primer amplification yielded estimated nucleated cell counts. The protocol was immunoSEQ multiplex PCR, while the TCRdb copy is restricted to in-frame clones and leaves out a portion. V, J and clone size are those of that table, while D and trimming were read from the DNA. Of 150,000 to 200,000 clones listed, about nine tenths are singletons. These data are taken from a study of blood T cell repertoires in COVID-19. Looking at the study overall: Some COVID-19 samples were acute and others convalescent; all came from the United States, Italy and Spain. Nucleic acid was either cDNA or gDNA, and it came from T cells, B-cell-depleted T cells, or PBMCs.

The sequence derives from a woman aged 70 to 79 with acute or convalescent COVID-19. The sequenced material came from peripheral blood. This chain links TRBV15 with TRBJ2-7; 7 nucleotides align to TRBD2. The CDR3, as DNA: TGTGCCACCAGCGGTAGCGGGCCCTCCTCCTACGAGCAGTACTTC. This encodes CATSGSGPSSYEQYF.